The clone carrying this T cell receptor (beta chain) was observed a few times. TCRdb called the 5' RACE reads again in MiXCR, with one record for every CDR3 protein. The table includes 1.5 million to 2 million distinct CDR3 sequences, more than 30% detected once. Germline V gene sequence: CDR1 DFQATT, CDR2 SNEGSKA (reference sequence). The length of the CDR3 is 13 residues. Trimming stripped 0 bases from V and 7 bases from J, with 13 bases between. This record belongs to a study of identical twins. Material for sequencing was cord blood. V gene TRBV20-1 combines with J gene TRBJ2-7; D may be TRBD1 (6 bases). This clonotype was obtained from a newborn girl in good health. CDR3 residues: CSARDWGRREQYF. The CDR3 nucleotides are TGCAGTGCTAGAGACTGGGGGCGAAGGGAGCAGTACTTC.